There are many counts of the clone carrying this TCR beta chain. Its specificity is not known. This sample is drawn from a study of CD8 T cells in ankylosing spondylitis. Study-wide findings and caveats: Disease-linked clones displayed a CD8+ phenotype and appeared relatively rarely in peripheral blood. Ankylosing spondylitis blood appeared to be characterized by a TCR beta motif of about eight highly homologous variants. The study looked at matched synovial fluid samples from ankylosing spondylitis patients. Disease-linked clones were reported to be significantly enriched there.

Via MiXCR, TCRdb re-called the 5' RACE reads, giving one row per CDR3 protein. The sample carries 700,000 or so distinct CDR3 sequences, about 20% recorded once. The clonotype originates from a male donor with ankylosing spondylitis. The sample taken for sequencing was blood, either unsorted or a sorted T cell fraction (not recorded which).

The CDR3: CASSQGRDTEAFF. DNA for the CDR3: TGTGCCAGCTCCCAGGGGAGGGACACTGAAGCTTTCTTT. The chain joins TRBV18 to TRBJ1-1; D perhaps matches TRBD1 (6 bases). CDR3 length: 13 residues. Germline lookup yields CDR1 KGHSH and CDR2 LQKENI. Trimming took off 6 bases at V and 3 bases at J, with 11 bases between the two ends.